What follows are 32 T cell receptor beta chains derived from one specimen sequenced in a study of blood T cell repertoires in COVID-19. The assay was immunoSEQ multiplex PCR, and TCRdb's table has in-frame clones only and misses some. This sample has fewer than 350,000 clones, with 70% to 90% found just once. The sample consisted of PBMCs or T cells enriched from blood (not recorded which). These receptors were taken from a woman between 40 and 55 years old with acute COVID-19.

J is TRBJ2-5 and V is TRBV13; 7 bases line up with TRBD1. Germline V lookup: CDR1 PRHDT, CDR2 FYEKMQ (reference sequence). The CDR3 loop spans 14 amino acids. V lost 3 bases to trimming and J lost 3 bases; unmatched junction nucleotides: 4. Here the CDR3 reads CASSLTGTEETQYF. CDR3 sequence (DNA): TGTGCCAGCAGCTTGACCGGGACAGAAGAGACCCAGTACTTC. Filled out from reference TRBV13 and TRBJ2-5, the complete variable domain reads AAGVIQSPRHLIKEKRETATLKCYPIPRHDTVYWYQQGPGQDPQFLISFYEKMQSDKGSIPDRFSAQQFSDYHSELNMSSLELGDSALYFCASSLTGTEETQYFGPGTRLLVL.

This chain joins TRBV15 and TRBJ2-5; D is undetermined. This CDR3 region has 14 residues. Trimming took off 1 base at V and 4 bases at J, with 10 bases between the two ends. Germline loops: CDR1 LNHNV, CDR2 YYDKDF (reference sequence). The CDR3 region has the DNA TGTGCCACCAGCAGAGCTACTCGTCCAGAGACCCAGTACTTC. The encoded protein is CATSRATRPETQYF.

This CDR3 reads CASRQLAGAYNEQFF. DNA for the CDR3: TGTGCCAGCAGACAACTAGCGGGGGCCTACAATGAGCAGTTCTTC. V is TRBV7-8 and J is TRBJ2-1; TRBD2 matches 11 bases. The V gene end was trimmed by 6 bases and the J gene end by 2 bases; junction bases not matched to a gene: 3. Germline V gives CDR1 SGHVS, CDR2 FQNEAQ. The CDR3 totals 15 residues. Variable domain in full (rest from reference TRBV7-8 and TRBJ2-1): GAGVSQSPRYKVAKRGQDVALRCDPISGHVSLFWYQQALGQGPEFLTYFQNEAQLDKSGLPSDRFFAERPEGSVSTLKIQRTQQEDSAVYLCASRQLAGAYNEQFFGPGTRLTVL.

The CDR3 region is CASSTGLAFPGDEQYF. The DNA of the CDR3 is TGTGCCAGCTCAACAGGACTAGCGTTCCCTGGGGACGAGCAGTACTTC. This chain connects TRBV18 to TRBJ2-7, with 9 bases matching TRBD2. The CDR3 length is 16 residues. V was pared by 5 bases and J by 5 bases, with 13 bases of the junction left unmatched. Germline values: CDR1 KGHSH, CDR2 LQKENI.

The J gene is TRBJ2-1, the V gene TRBV3-1 (or the pseudogene TRBV3-2), with 7 nucleotides matching TRBD1. The CDR3 sequence is 16 residues long. V gave up 2 bases and J gave up 4 bases; unmatched junction bases: 8. Germline loops: CDR1 LGHDT, CDR2 YNNKEL (reference sequence). The CDR3 sequence: CASSQPTTGFYNEQFF. The CDR3 DNA is TGTGCCAGCAGCCAACCGACGACAGGGTTTTACAATGAGCAGTTCTTC.

V and J are TRBV29-1 and TRBJ1-2, with unresolved D. V gave up 2 bases and J gave up 5 bases, with 3 bases separating them. Germline CDR1 and CDR2: SQVTM and ANQGSEA. The CDR3 is 10 amino acids. This CDR3 reads CSVEQYGYTF. The CDR3 DNA reads as TGCAGCGTTGAACAGTATGGCTACACCTTC.

This chain uses TRBV7-9 with TRBJ1-5, with 8 positions matching TRBD1. In germline, CDR1 is SEHNR, CDR2 FQNEAQ (reference sequence). V lost 4 bases, J lost 7 bases, and 3 bases stayed unmatched. The CDR3 loop spans 13 amino acids. The CDR3 spells CASSSDRGQPQHF. DNA of the CDR3: TGTGCCAGCAGCTCAGACAGGGGACAGCCCCAGCATTTT.

This chain links TRBV4-2 with TRBJ1-6, with D tentatively TRBD1 (6 bases). Trimming removed 4 bases at V and 9 bases at J, with 16 bases between. The CDR3 contains 15 residues. The germline gives CDR1 LGHNA, CDR2 YNFKEQ. The CDR3 DNA is TGTGCCAGCAGCCGCATCAGGGAGGGGGGTTCACCCCTCCACTTT. Amino acids: CASSRIREGGSPLHF.

The chain uses TRBV5-1 and TRBJ1-2; D might be TRBD1 (6 bases). The CDR3 is 17 amino acids. V dropped 3 bases and J dropped 4 bases, with 22 bases sitting between them. Germline values: CDR1 SGHRS, CDR2 YFSETQ. CDR3 loop: CASSSHGQRQASYGYTF. The CDR3 bases are TGCGCCAGCAGCTCCCACGGACAACGACAGGCTTCCTATGGCTACACCTTC.

The chain joins TRBV7-3 to TRBJ2-2, with 8 bases identical to TRBD1. The CDR3 has 15 residues. Germline V CDR1 and CDR2: SGHTA, FQGTGA. The junction had 8 bases not matched to a gene; V was cut back by 5 bases and J by 6 bases. CDR3 amino acids: CASSPRTGQSGELFF. In nucleotides, the CDR3 is TGTGCCAGCAGCCCCCGGACAGGGCAGTCCGGGGAGCTGTTTTTT.

This clone was seen only once. This chain uses TRBV18 with TRBJ2-7; 8 bases map to TRBD1. Germline CDR1 KGHSH, CDR2 LQKENI. The CDR3 has 19 residues. V lost 3 bases, J lost 0 bases, and 16 bases stayed unmatched. The CDR3 here is CASSPQGAQKYSNSYEQYF. The CDR3 DNA sequence: TGTGCCAGCTCACCCCAGGGGGCGCAAAAATATTCGAACTCCTACGAGCAGTACTTC.

This chain uses TRBV2 with TRBJ1-5; tentative D call: TRBD1 (6 bases). CDR1 and CDR2 from the germline V gene are SNHLY and FYNNEI. Trimming took off 3 bases at V and 5 bases at J, with 11 bases between the two ends. The CDR3 contains 14 residues. The CDR3 here is CASSERTDYQPQHF. Here the CDR3 DNA reads TGTGCCAGCAGTGAGCGGACAGATTATCAGCCCCAGCATTTT.

CDR3 sequence (DNA): TGTGCCAGCAGCTTATCAGAATATAGCAATCAGCCCCAGCATTTT. Amino acids: CASSLSEYSNQPQHF. The chain links TRBV7-2 to TRBJ1-5; D is undetermined. Per germline, CDR1 SGHTA and CDR2 FQGNSA. The CDR3 runs to 15 residues. V was shortened by 2 bases and J by 0 bases, with 8 bases between the two germline ends.

The chain links TRBV6-5 to TRBJ1-5, with TRBD1 matching over 9 bases. V was clipped by 6 bases and J by 8 bases; unmatched bases: 8. In germline, CDR1 is MNHEY, CDR2 SVGAGI. This CDR3 is built from 14 residues. This CDR3 is CASSQGQGMKPQHF. Here the CDR3 DNA reads TGTGCCAGCAGCCAGGGACAGGGTATGAAGCCCCAGCATTTT.

J is TRBJ1-1 and V is TRBV19; perhaps TRBD1 as D (6 bases). Germline CDR1 reads LNHDA; CDR2 reads SQIVND (reference sequence). The CDR3 sequence is 15 residues long. V lost 5 bases and J lost 2, with 15 bases in between. CDR3 nucleotide sequence: TGTGCCAGTAGTGTACAGGGACGGGGAAACACTGAAGCTTTCTTT. It translates to CASSVQGRGNTEAFF.

The chain links TRBV5-1 to TRBJ2-7, with 9 bases that match TRBD1. Unmatched junction bases numbered 5, after V lost 0 bases and J lost 1 base. The V gene's germline CDR1 is SGHRS and CDR2 YFSETQ. This CDR3 region has 16 residues. CDR3 DNA: TGCGCCAGCAGCTTGGGGGGGACAGGGACGTCCTACGAGCAGTACTTC. Translated, it gives CASSLGGTGTSYEQYF.

This clone is a singleton in its sample. This sequence joins TRBV2 and TRBJ1-3, with TRBD1 matching 8 bases. The J segment lost 2 bases and the V segment lost 6 bases, leaving 15 bases of the junction unmatched. In germline, CDR1 is SNHLY, CDR2 FYNNEI. The CDR3 has 18 residues. CDR3 nucleotides: TGTGCCAGCAGCACCCTAGGGCAGGGGGCCCTAGCTGGAAACACCATATATTTT. It specifies CASSTLGQGALAGNTIYF.

CDR3 residues: CASRRGGTQETQYF. DNA for the CDR3: TGTGCCAGCCGGCGGGGGGGGACTCAAGAGACCCAGTACTTC. This sequence joins TRBV2 and TRBJ2-5; 9 nucleotides align to TRBD2. V gave up 8 bases and J gave up 2 bases; unmatched junction bases: 6. Germline V lookup: CDR1 SNHLY, CDR2 FYNNEI. CDR3 length equals 14 residues.

The chain carries TRBV7-9 and TRBJ2-7, with TRBD2 as a possible D gene (6 bases). The CDR3 runs 13 residues. Per germline, CDR1 SEHNR and CDR2 FQNEAQ (reference sequence). The germline V and J ends were trimmed by 5 bases and 1 base, with 9 bases remaining between them. CDR3 protein: CASSPEGSYEQYF. CDR3 DNA: TGTGCCAGCAGCCCGGAGGGGTCCTACGAGCAGTACTTC.

The chain recombines TRBV4-1 with TRBJ1-2; 8 positions agree with TRBD1. Germline V CDR1 and CDR2: MGHRA, YSYEKL. The CDR3 runs 17 residues. J gave up 0 bases and V 3 bases, and 9 bases lay outside the gene matches. The CDR3 bases are TGCGCCAGCAGCCAGCCGGGACAGGATCTAGCTAACTATGGCTACACCTTC. Amino acids: CASSQPGQDLANYGYTF.

This clone was counted between two and nine times. The J gene is TRBJ1-2, the V gene TRBV5-8, with 7 bases identical to TRBD1. The V and J ends lost 4 bases and 5 bases, in that order; junction bases with no gene match: 5. This CDR3 comprises 13 residues. Germline V lookup: CDR1 SGHTS, CDR2 YDEGEE. The CDR3 DNA is TGTGCCAGCAGCAGGACAGGCGTTTATGGCTACACCTTC. Translating gives CASSRTGVYGYTF. Supplemented by reference TRBV5-8 and TRBJ1-2, the full variable domain reads EAGVTQSPTHLIKTRGQQATLRCSPISGHTSVYWYQQALGLGLQFLLWYDEGEERNRGNFPPRFSGRQFPNYSSELNVNALELEDSALYLCASSRTGVYGYTFGSGTRLTVV.

V is TRBV28 and J is TRBJ1-6; D is possibly TRBD1 (5 bases). Germline assignment: CDR1 MDHEN and CDR2 SYDVKM. Trimming took 3 bases from V and 3 from J, leaving 9 bases between them. This CDR3 region has 15 residues. The CDR3 is CASSFKGYYNSPLHF. In nucleotides, the CDR3 is TGTGCCAGCAGTTTCAAGGGGTACTATAATTCACCCCTCCACTTT.

V and J are TRBV7-9 and TRBJ2-7, with 13 nucleotides matching TRBD2. The germline V gene has CDR1 SEHNR and CDR2 FQNEAQ (reference sequence). The CDR3 has 16 amino acids. The junction had 7 bases not matched to a gene; V was cut back by 3 bases and J by 5 bases. In nucleotides, the CDR3 is TGTGCCAGCAGCTTCCGGACTAGCGGGGGAATTGACGAGCAGTACTTC. The encoded protein is CASSFRTSGGIDEQYF.

V is TRBV9 and J is TRBJ2-7; D is perhaps TRBD1 (6 bases). The germline V gene has CDR1 SGDLS and CDR2 YYNGEE. With 0 bases removed from V and 5 bases from J, the gap between germline ends came to 15 bases. The length of the CDR3 is 15 residues. CDR3 loop: CASSVGGRKADEQYF. Here the CDR3 DNA reads TGTGCCAGCAGCGTAGGGGGGCGGAAAGCAGACGAGCAGTACTTC.

The chain carries TRBV13 and TRBJ2-1, with TRBD1 matching 7 bases. Losses at the gene ends were 0 bases for V and 9 bases for J; bases not matched to a gene: 2. Looked up from germline, CDR1 is PRHDT and CDR2 is FYEKMQ (reference sequence). The CDR3 runs to 13 residues. The CDR3: CASSLGRGTEQFF. The CDR3 DNA is TGTGCCAGCAGCTTAGGCAGGGGGACTGAGCAGTTCTTC.

The chain has TRBV11-1 and TRBJ2-7, with 8 bases identical to TRBD1. After removal of 5 bases from V and 2 bases from J, the junction contained 8 bases not matched to a gene. The V gene's germline CDR1 is SGHAT and CDR2 FQDESV (reference sequence). CDR3 length: 15 residues. CDR3 nucleotides: TGTGCCAGCAGCATTAACAGGGGGAGAGCCTACGAGCAGTACTTC. This codes for CASSINRGRAYEQYF.

The chain has TRBV19 and TRBJ2-1; 10 nucleotides agree with TRBD1. CDR1 is LNHDA, CDR2 SQIVND, per germline (reference sequence). The V segment lost 8 bases and the J segment 4 bases; nucleotides outside the gene matches: 8. This CDR3 comprises 15 residues. The DNA of the CDR3 is TGTGCCAGTGGCCGGCTGGGACAGGGGTACAATGAGCAGTTCTTC. Encoded protein: CASGRLGQGYNEQFF.

The rearrangement uses TRBV19 and TRBJ2-1; 9 positions agree with TRBD2. Germline values: CDR1 LNHDA, CDR2 SQIVND (reference sequence). The CDR3 extends over 16 amino acids. Losses at the gene ends were 6 bases for V and 5 bases for J; bases not matched to a gene: 11. The CDR3, as DNA: TGTGCCAGTAGCTTCCTCGGACTAGCGACAAACAATGAGCAGTTCTTC. The encoded protein is CASSFLGLATNNEQFF. Full variable domain (missing parts from reference TRBV19 and TRBJ2-1): DGGITQSPKYLFRKEGQNVTLSCEQNLNHDAMYWYRQDPGQGLRLIYYSQIVNDFQKGDIAEGYSVSREKKESFPLTVTSAQKNPTAFYLCASSFLGLATNNEQFFGPGTRLTVL.

V and J are TRBV27 and TRBJ1-1, with a weak D call TRBD1 (5 bases). With 7 bases removed from V and 5 bases from J, the gap between germline ends came to 26 bases. The CDR3 consists of 17 residues. CDR1 is MNHEY and CDR2 is SMNVEV in the germline V gene (reference sequence). CDR3 loop: CASKRAMAGVGRTEAFF. CDR3 in DNA: TGTGCCAGCAAGCGGGCCATGGCGGGGGTCGGGAGGACTGAAGCTTTCTTT.

The rearrangement joins TRBV2 to TRBJ1-1; the D gene is possibly TRBD1 (6 bases). CDR3 length equals 11 residues. V was trimmed by 3 bases and J by 7 bases, leaving 6 bases between them. Germline V gives CDR1 SNHLY, CDR2 FYNNEI. For the CDR3, the DNA is TGTGCCAGCAGTGAGGACAGTGAAGCTTTCTTT. Translated, it gives CASSEDSEAFF.

This sequence joins TRBV6-2 or TRBV6-3 and TRBJ2-7; D perhaps matches TRBD2 (6 bases). Trimming pared 3 bases from V and 4 bases from J, leaving 10 bases between. Germline V lookup: CDR1 MNHEY, CDR2 SVGEGT. The CDR3 loop spans 13 amino acids. In DNA, the CDR3 is TGTGCCAGCAGTTATAGCGGAGCTTACGAGCAGTACTTC. This encodes CASSYSGAYEQYF.

This clone was counted ten times or more. The rearrangement links TRBV7-9 to TRBJ2-2; 9 positions match TRBD2. Germline V gene sequence: CDR1 SEHNR, CDR2 FQNEAQ (reference sequence). The junction had 8 bases not matched to a gene; V was cut back by 2 bases and J by 7 bases. The CDR3 is 16 amino acids. The CDR3 protein is CASSLLSGRSGGELFF. The CDR3 bases are TGTGCCAGCAGCTTACTTAGCGGGAGATCGGGCGGGGAGCTGTTTTTT.